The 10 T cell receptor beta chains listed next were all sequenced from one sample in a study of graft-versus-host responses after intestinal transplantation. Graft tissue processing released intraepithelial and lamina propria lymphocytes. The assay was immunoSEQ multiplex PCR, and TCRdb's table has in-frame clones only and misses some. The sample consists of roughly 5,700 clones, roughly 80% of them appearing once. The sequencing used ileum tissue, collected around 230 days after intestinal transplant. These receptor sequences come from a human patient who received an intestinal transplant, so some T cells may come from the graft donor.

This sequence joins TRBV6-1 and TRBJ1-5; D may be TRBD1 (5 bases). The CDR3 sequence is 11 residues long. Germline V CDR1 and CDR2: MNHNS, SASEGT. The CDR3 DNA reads TGTGTTGACAGCCTGAATCAGCCCCAGCATTTT. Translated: CVDSLNQPQHF.

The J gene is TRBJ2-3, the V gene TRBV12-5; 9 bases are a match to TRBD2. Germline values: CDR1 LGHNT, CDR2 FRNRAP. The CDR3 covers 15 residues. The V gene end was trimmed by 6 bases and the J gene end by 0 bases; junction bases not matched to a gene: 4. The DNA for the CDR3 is TGTGCTAGTGGCAGAAGCGGGGGGAGCACAGATACGCAGTATTTT. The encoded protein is CASGRSGGSTDTQYF.

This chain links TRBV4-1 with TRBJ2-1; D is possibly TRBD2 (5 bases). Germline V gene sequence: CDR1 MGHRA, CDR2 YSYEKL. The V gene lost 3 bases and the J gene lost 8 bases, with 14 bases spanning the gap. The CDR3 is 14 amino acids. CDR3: CASSQATSADEQFF. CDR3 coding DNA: TGCGCCAGCAGCCAGGCGACTTCAGCGGATGAGCAGTTCTTC.

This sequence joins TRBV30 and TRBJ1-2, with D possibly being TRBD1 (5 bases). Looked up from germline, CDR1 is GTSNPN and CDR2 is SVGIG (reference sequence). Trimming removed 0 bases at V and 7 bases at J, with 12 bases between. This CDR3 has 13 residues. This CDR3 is CAWSVREGIGYTF. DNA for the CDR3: TGTGCCTGGAGTGTACGGGAGGGGATTGGCTACACCTTC.

CDR3 coding DNA: TGCGCCAGCAGCCAAGTCATTGCGGGACATTCCCAGCCCCAGCATTTT. Protein: CASSQVIAGHSQPQHF. V gene TRBV4-3 combines with J gene TRBJ1-5, with a tentative D call TRBD1 (6 bases). Looked up from germline, CDR1 is LGHNA and CDR2 is YSLEER. V was pared by 1 base and J by 7 bases, with 17 bases between. The CDR3 is 16 residues long.

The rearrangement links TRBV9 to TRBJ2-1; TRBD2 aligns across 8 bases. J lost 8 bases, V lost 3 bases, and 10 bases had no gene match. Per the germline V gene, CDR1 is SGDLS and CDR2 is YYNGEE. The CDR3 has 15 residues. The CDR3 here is CASSEDPGGGDEQFF. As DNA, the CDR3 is TGTGCCAGCAGCGAGGACCCGGGAGGGGGGGATGAGCAGTTCTTC.

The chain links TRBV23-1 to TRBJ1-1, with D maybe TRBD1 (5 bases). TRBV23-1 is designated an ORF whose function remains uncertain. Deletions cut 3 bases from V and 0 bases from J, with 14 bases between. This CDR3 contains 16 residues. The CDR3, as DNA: TGCGCCAGCAGTCACCCACGTGAACAGGTGAACACTGAAGCTTTCTTT. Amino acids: CASSHPREQVNTEAFF.

The CDR3 coding sequence is TGTGCCAGCAGGGGGACAGCCACTAATGAAAAACTGTTTTTT. Amino acid sequence: CASRGTATNEKLFF. This chain joins TRBV27 and TRBJ1-4, with 7 bases that match TRBD1. The CDR3 has 14 residues. Germline lookup yields CDR1 MNHEY and CDR2 SMNVEV (reference sequence). J lost 2 bases, V lost 6 bases, and 3 bases had no gene match.

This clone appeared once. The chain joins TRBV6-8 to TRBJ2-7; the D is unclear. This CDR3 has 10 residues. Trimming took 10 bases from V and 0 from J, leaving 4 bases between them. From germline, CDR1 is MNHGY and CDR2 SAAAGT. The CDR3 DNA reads TGTGCCATCAGCTCCTACGAGCAGTACTTC. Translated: CAISSYEQYF.

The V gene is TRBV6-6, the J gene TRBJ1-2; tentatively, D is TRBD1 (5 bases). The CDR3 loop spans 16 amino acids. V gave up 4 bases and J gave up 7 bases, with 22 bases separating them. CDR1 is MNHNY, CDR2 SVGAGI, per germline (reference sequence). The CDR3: CASSLQGIPFSGGYTF. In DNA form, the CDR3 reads TGTGCCAGCAGTTTGCAGGGAATCCCTTTTTCTGGTGGCTACACCTTC.